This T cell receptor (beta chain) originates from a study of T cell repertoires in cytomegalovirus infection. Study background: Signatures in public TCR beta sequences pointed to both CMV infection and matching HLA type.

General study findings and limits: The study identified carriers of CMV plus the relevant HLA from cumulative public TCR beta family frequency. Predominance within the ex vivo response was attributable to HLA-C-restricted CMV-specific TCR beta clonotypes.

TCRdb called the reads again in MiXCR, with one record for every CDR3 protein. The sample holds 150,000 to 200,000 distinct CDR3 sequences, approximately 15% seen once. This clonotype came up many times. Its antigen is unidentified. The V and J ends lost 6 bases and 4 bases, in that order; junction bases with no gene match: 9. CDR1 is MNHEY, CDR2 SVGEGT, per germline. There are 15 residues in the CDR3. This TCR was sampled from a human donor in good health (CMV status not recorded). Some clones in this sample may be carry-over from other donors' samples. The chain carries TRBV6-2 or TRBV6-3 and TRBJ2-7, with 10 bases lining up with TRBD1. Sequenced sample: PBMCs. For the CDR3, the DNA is TGTGCCAGCAGCGTTGCGACAGGGGGCTGGTACGAGCAGTACTTC. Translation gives CASSVATGGWYEQYF.